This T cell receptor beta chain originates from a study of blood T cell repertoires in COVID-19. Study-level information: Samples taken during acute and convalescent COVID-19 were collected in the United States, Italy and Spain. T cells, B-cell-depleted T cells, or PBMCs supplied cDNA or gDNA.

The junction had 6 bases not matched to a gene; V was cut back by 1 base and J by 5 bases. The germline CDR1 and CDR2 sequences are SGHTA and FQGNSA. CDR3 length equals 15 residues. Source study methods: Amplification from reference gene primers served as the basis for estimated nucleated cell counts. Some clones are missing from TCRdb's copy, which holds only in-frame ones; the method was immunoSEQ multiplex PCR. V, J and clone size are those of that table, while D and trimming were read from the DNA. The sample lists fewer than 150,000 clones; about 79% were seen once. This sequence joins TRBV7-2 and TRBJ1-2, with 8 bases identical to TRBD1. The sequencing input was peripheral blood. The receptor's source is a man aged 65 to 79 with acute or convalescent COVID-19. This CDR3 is CASSLGTGTGYGYTF. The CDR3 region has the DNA TGTGCCAGCAGCTTAGGGACAGGGACCGGTTATGGCTACACCTTC.